The entry that follows covers one T cell receptor (beta chain) sequence. These data originate in a study of blood T cell repertoires in COVID-19. Study overall: Whether acute or convalescent, the COVID-19 samples came from the United States, Italy and Spain. T cells, B-cell-depleted T cells, or PBMCs provided the cDNA or gDNA that served as material.

In the original processing: Nucleated cell counts were estimated from reference gene primer amplification. Measured with immunoSEQ multiplex PCR; TCRdb has only the in-frame clones, and not every one. V, J and clone size are taken as reported in that table, and D and trimming were inferred from the DNA itself. In the table there are 95,000 to 150,000 clones, around nine tenths of which are singletons. Germline V lookup: CDR1 LGHDT, CDR2 YNNKEL (reference sequence). The CDR3 is 19 residues long. After removal of 3 bases from V and 6 bases from J, the junction contained 19 bases not matched to a gene. This chain uses TRBV3-1 (or the pseudogene TRBV3-2) with TRBJ2-7; 11 nucleotides line up with TRBD2. The receptor was derived from a woman aged 45 to 65 with active or convalescent COVID-19. Source material: peripheral blood. The CDR3 protein is CASSQGRGLAAGSEIEQYF. The CDR3 DNA sequence: TGTGCCAGCAGCCAGGGCCGGGGACTAGCGGCAGGATCCGAGATCGAGCAGTACTTC.